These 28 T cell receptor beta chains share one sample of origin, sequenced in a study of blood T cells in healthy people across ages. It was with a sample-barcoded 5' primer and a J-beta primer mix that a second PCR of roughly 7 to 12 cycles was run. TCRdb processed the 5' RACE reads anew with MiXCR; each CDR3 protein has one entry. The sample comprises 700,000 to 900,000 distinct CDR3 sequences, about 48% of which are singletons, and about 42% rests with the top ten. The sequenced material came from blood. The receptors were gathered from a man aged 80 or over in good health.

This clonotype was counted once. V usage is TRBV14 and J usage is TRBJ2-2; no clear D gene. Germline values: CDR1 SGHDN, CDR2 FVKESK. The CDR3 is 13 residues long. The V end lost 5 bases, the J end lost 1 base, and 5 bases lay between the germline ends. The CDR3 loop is CASSVLNTGELFF. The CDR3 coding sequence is TGTGCCAGCAGCGTTTTGAACACCGGGGAGCTGTTTTTT.

The CDR3: CASSRETSGINSYNEQFF. CDR3 nucleotides: TGTGCCAGCAGCCGGGAGACTAGCGGTATAAACTCCTACAATGAGCAGTTCTTC. V is TRBV2 and J is TRBJ2-1, with 9 bases aligning to TRBD2. CDR3 size: 18 residues. In germline, CDR1 is SNHLY, CDR2 FYNNEI. V trimming: 6 bases; J trimming: 0 bases; junction bases outside the gene matches: 12.

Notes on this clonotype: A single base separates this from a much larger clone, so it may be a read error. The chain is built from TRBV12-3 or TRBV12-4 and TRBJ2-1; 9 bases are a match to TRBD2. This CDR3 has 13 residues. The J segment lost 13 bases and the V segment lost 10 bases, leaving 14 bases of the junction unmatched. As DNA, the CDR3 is TGTGCCACGTCCTTAGCGGGAGTAGAGACCCAGTTCTTC. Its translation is CATSLAGVETQFF.

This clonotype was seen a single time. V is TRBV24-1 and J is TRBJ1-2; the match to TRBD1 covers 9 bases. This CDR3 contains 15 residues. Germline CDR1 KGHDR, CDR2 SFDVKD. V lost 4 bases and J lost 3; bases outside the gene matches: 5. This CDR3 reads CATSDQDRGDYGYTF. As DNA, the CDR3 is TGTGCCACCAGTGACCAGGACAGGGGTGACTATGGCTACACCTTC.

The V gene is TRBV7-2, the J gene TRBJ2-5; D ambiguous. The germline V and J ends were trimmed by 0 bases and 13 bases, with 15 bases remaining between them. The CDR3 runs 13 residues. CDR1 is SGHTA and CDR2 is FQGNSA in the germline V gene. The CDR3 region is CASSLAGKGVPYF. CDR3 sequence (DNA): TGTGCCAGCAGCTTAGCAGGCAAGGGTGTTCCGTACTTC.

The CDR3, as DNA: TGTGCCAGCAGTTTACAGCCGTGGGGAGATACGCAGTATTTT. Protein product: CASSLQPWGDTQYF. The chain is built from TRBV12-3 or TRBV12-4 and TRBJ2-3; no reliable D call. Trimming cost V 2 bases and J 5 bases, with 11 bases left between them. CDR3 size: 14 residues.

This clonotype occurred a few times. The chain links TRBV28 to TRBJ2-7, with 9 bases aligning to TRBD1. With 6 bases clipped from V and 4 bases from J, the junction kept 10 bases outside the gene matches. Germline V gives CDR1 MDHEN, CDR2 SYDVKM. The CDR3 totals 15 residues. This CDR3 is CASRNRGLVGYEQYF. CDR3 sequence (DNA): TGTGCCAGCAGAAACAGGGGGCTGGTCGGGTACGAGCAGTACTTC. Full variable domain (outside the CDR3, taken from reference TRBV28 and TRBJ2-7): DVKVTQSSRYLVKRTGEKVFLECVQDMDHENMFWYRQDPGLGLRLIYFSYDVKMKEKGDIPEGYSVSREKKERFSLILESASTNQTSMYLCASRNRGLVGYEQYFGPGTRLTVT.

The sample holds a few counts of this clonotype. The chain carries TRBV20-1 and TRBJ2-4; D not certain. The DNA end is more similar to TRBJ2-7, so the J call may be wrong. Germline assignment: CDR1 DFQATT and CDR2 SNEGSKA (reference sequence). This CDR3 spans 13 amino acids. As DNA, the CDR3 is TGCAGTGCTCACCGGCAGGACTCCTACGAGCAGTACTTC. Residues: CSAHRQDSYEQYF.

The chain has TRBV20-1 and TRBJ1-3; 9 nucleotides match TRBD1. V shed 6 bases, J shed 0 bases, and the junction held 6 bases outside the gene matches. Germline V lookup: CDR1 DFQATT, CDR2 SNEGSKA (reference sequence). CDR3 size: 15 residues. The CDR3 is CSAKDRGRSGNTIYF. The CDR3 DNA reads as TGCAGTGCCAAGGACAGGGGACGCTCTGGAAACACCATATATTTT.

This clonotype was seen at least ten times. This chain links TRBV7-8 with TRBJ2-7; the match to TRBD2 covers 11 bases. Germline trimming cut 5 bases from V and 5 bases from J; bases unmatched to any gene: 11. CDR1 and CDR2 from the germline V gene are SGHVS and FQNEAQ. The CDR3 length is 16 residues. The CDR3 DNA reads TGTGCCAGCAGCAGCGGGGCTAGCGGGAGGTTGGACGAGCAGTACTTC. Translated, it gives CASSSGASGRLDEQYF.

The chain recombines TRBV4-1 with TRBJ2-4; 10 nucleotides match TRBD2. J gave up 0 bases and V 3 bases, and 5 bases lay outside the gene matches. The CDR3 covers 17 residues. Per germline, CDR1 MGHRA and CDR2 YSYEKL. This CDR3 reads CASSHLLAGLAKNIQYF. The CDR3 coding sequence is TGCGCCAGCAGCCACCTACTAGCGGGGTTAGCCAAAAACATTCAGTACTTC.

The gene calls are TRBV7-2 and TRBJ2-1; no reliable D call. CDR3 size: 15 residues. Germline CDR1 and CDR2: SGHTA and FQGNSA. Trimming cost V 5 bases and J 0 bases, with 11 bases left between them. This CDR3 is CASSVTWSSYNEQFF. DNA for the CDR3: TGTGCCAGCAGCGTCACTTGGAGCTCCTACAATGAGCAGTTCTTC.

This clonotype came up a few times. The CDR3 DNA reads TGCAGTGCCAGTGGGTACACTGAAGCTTTCTTT. Its translation: CSASGYTEAFF. V is TRBV20-1 and J is TRBJ1-1; D is undetermined. The CDR3 is 11 amino acids. The germline V and J ends were trimmed by 6 bases and 3 bases, with 8 bases remaining between them. Germline CDR1 reads DFQATT; CDR2 reads SNEGSKA (reference sequence).

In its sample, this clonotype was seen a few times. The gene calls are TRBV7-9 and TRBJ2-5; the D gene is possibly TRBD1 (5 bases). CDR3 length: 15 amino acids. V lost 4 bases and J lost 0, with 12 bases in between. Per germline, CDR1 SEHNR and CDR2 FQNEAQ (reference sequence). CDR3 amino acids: CASSSAREDQETQYF. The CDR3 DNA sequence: TGTGCCAGCAGCTCCGCCAGGGAAGACCAAGAGACCCAGTACTTC.

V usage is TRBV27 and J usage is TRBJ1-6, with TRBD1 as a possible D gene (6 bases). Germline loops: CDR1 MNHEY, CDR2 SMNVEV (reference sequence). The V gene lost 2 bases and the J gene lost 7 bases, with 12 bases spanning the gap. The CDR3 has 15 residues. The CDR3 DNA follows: TGTGCCAGCAGTTTAGAGGGGGGGGCCAATTCACCCCTCCACTTT. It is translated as CASSLEGGANSPLHF.

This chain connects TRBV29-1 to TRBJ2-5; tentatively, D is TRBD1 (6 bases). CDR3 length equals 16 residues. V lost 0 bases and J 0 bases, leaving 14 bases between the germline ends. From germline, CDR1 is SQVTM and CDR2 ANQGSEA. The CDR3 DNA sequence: TGCAGCGTTGAAGAGCTCAGGGACAAGTACCAAGAGACCCAGTACTTC. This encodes CSVEELRDKYQETQYF. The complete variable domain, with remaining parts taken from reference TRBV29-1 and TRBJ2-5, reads SAVISQKPSRDICQRGTSLTIQCQVDSQVTMMFWYRQQPGQSLTLIATANQGSEATYESGFVIDKFPISRPNLTFSTLTVSNMSPEDSSIYLCSVEELRDKYQETQYFGPGTRLLVL.

CDR3 residues: CASSLLAGVLGEQFF. CDR3 in DNA: TGTGCCAGCAGCCTCCTAGCGGGAGTGCTCGGGGAGCAGTTCTTC. This chain uses TRBV7-2 with TRBJ2-1; TRBD2 matches 10 bases. This CDR3 contains 15 residues. Per the germline V gene, CDR1 is SGHTA and CDR2 is FQGNSA. Unmatched junction bases numbered 11, after V lost 5 bases and J lost 10 bases.

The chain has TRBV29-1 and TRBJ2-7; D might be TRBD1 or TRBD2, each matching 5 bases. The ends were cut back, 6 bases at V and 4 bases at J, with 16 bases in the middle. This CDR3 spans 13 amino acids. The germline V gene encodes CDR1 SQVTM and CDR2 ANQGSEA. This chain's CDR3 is CSVGTAQKYEQYF. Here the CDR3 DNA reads TGCAGCGTCGGGACGGCTCAAAAGTACGAGCAGTACTTC.

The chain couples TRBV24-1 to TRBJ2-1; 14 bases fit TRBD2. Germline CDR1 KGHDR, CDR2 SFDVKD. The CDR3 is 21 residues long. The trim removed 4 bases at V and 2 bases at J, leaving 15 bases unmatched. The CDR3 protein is CATSDHPGLAGGQSPYNEQFF. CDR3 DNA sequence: TGTGCCACCAGTGACCACCCTGGACTAGCGGGAGGCCAGTCCCCCTACAATGAGCAGTTCTTC.

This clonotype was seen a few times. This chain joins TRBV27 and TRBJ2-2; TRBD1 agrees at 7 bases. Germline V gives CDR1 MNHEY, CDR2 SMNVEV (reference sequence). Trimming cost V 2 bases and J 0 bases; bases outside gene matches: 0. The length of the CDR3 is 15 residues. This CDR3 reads CASSLGTANTGELFF. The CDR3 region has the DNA TGTGCCAGCAGTTTAGGGACAGCGAACACCGGGGAGCTGTTTTTT.

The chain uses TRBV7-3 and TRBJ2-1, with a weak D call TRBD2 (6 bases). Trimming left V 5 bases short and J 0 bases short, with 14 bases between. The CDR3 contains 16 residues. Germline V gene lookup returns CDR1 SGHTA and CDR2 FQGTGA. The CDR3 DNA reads TGTGCCAGCAGCCTAGGAGCGGGCCTCTCCTACAATGAGCAGTTCTTC. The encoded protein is CASSLGAGLSYNEQFF.

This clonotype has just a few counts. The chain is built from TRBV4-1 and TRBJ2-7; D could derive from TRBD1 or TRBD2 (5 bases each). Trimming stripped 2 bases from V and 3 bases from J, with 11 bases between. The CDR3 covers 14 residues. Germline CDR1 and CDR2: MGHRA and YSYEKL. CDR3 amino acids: CASSQPGTLYEQYF. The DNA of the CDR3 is TGCGCCAGCAGCCAACCCGGGACCCTCTACGAGCAGTACTTC.

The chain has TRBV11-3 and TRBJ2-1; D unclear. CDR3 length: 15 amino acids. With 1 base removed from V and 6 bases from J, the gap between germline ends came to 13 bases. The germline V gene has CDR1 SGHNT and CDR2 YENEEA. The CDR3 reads CASSLVDSKGNEQFF. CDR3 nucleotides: TGTGCCAGCAGCTTAGTGGATTCAAAGGGCAATGAGCAGTTCTTC.

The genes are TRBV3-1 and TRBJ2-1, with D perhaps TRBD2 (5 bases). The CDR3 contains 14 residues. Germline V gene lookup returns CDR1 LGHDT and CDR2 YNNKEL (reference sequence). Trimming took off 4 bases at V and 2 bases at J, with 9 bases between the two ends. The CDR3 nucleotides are TGTGCCAGCAGCCCGGGATTTCCCTACAATGAGCAGTTCTTC. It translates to CASSPGFPYNEQFF.

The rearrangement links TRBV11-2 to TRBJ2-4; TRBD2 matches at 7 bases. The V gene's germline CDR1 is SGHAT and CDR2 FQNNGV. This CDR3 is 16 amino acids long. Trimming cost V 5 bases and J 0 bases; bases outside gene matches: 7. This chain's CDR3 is CASSPRGELAKNIQYF. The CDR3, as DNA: TGTGCCAGCAGCCCACGGGGGGAACTAGCCAAAAACATTCAGTACTTC.

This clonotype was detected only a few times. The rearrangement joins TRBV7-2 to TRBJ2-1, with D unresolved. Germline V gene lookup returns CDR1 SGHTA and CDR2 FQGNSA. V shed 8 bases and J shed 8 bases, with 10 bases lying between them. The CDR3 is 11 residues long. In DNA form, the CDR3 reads TGTGCCAGCGCCTCCGCGGATGAGCAGTTCTTC. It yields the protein CASASADEQFF.

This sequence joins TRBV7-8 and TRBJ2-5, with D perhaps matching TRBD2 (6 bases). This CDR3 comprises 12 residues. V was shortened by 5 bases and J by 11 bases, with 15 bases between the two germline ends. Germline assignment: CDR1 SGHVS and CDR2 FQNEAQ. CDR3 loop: CASSRLSGEQYF. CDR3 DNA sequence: TGTGCCAGCAGCCGCCTTAGCGGAGAGCAGTACTTC. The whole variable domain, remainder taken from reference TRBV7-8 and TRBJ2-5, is GAGVSQSPRYKVAKRGQDVALRCDPISGHVSLFWYQQALGQGPEFLTYFQNEAQLDKSGLPSDRFFAERPEGSVSTLKIQRTQQEDSAVYLCASSRLSGEQYFGPGTRLLVL.

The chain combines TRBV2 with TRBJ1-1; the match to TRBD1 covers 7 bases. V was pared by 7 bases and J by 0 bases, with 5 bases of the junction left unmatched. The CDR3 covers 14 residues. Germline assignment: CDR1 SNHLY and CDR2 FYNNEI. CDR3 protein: CASTGTVMNTEAFF. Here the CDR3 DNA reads TGTGCCAGCACGGGGACAGTTATGAACACTGAAGCTTTCTTT.